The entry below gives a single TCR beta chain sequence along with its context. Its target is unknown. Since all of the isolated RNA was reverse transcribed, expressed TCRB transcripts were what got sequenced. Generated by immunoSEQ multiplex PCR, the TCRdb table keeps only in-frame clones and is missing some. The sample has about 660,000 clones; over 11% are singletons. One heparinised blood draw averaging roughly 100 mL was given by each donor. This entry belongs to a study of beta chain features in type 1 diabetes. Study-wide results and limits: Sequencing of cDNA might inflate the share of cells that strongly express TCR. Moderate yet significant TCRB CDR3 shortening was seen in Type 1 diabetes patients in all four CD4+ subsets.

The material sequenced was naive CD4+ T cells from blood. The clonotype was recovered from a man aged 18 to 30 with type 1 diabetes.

DNA of the CDR3: TGTGCCATCAATACCGACAGGGATACTGAAGCTTTCTTT. Its protein is CAINTDRDTEAFF. The chain recombines TRBV10-3 with TRBJ1-1; 7 nucleotides match TRBD1. CDR1 and CDR2 (germline): ENHRY, SYGVKD. There are 13 residues in the CDR3. Trimming cost V 7 bases and J 5 bases; bases outside gene matches: 7.